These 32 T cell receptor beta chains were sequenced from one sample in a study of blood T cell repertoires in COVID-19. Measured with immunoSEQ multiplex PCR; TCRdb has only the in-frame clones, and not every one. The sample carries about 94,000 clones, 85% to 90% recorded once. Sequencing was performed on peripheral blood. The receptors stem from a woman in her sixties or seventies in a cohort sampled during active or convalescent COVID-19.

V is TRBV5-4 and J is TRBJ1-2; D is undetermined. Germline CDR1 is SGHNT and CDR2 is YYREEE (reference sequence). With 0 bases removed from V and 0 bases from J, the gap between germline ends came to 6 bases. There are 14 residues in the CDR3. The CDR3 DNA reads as TGTGCCAGCAGCTTGGGACACGCTAACTATGGCTACACCTTC. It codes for CASSLGHANYGYTF.

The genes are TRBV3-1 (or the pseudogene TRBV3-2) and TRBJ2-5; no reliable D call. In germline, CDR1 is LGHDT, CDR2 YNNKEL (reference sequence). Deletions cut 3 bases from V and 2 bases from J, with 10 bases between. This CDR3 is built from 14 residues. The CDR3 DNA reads TGTGCCAGCAGCCATTTTACAGCACAAGAGACCCAGTACTTC. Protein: CASSHFTAQETQYF.

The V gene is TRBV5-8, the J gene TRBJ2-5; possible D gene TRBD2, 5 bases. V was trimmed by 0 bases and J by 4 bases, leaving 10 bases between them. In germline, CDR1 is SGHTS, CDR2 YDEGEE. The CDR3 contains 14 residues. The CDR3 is CASSLAASRETQYF. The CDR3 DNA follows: TGTGCCAGCAGCTTGGCGGCTAGCAGAGAGACCCAGTACTTC.

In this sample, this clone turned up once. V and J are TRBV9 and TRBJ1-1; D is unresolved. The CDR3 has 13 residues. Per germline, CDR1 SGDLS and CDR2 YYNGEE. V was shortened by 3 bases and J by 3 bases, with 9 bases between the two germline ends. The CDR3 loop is CASSDRSDTEAFF. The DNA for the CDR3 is TGTGCCAGCAGCGACCGCTCAGACACTGAAGCTTTCTTT.

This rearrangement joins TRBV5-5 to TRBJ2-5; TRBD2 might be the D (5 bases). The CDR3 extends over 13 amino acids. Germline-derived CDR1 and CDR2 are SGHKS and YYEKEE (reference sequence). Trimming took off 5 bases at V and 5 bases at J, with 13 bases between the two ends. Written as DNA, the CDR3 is TGTGCCAGCAGGCTAGGACTCGGGGAGACCCAGTACTTC. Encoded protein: CASRLGLGETQYF.

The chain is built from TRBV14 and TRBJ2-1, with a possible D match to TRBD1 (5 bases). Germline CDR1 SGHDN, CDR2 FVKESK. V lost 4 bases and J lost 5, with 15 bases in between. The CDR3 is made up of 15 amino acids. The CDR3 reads CASSPPGNVHNEQFF. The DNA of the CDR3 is TGTGCCAGCAGCCCCCCAGGGAACGTCCACAATGAGCAGTTCTTC.

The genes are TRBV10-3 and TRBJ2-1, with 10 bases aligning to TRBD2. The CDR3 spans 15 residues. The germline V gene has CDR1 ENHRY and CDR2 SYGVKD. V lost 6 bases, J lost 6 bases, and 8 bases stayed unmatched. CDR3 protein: CAIRATSGVVNEQFF. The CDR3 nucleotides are TGTGCCATCAGGGCCACTAGCGGGGTGGTCAATGAGCAGTTCTTC.

The CDR3 DNA follows: TGTGCCTCCCGGGACGTTGGGGGGACCACTGAAGCTTTCTTT. Its translation: CASRDVGGTTEAFF. The rearrangement links TRBV25-1 to TRBJ1-1, with a tentative D call TRBD1 (5 bases). With 11 bases removed from V and 4 bases from J, the gap between germline ends came to 20 bases. The CDR3 has 14 amino acids. From germline, CDR1 is MGHDK and CDR2 SYGVNS.

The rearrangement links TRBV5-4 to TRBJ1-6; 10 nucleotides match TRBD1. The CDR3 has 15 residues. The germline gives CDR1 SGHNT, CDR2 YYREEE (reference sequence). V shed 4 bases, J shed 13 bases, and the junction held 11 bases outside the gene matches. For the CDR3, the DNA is TGTGCCAGCAGCCTACAGACAGGGGGCTCCCCCCCCCTCCACTTT. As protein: CASSLQTGGSPPLHF.

The CDR3 sequence is CASRSGRAKNIQYF. The CDR3 region has the DNA TGCGCCAGCAGGAGCGGGAGAGCCAAAAACATTCAGTACTTC. The chain recombines TRBV10-1 with TRBJ2-4; TRBD2 matches 8 bases. This CDR3 has 14 amino acids. The junction had 1 base not matched to a gene; V was cut back by 6 bases and J by 0 bases. CDR1 WNHNN and CDR2 SYGVQD come from the germline V gene (reference sequence).

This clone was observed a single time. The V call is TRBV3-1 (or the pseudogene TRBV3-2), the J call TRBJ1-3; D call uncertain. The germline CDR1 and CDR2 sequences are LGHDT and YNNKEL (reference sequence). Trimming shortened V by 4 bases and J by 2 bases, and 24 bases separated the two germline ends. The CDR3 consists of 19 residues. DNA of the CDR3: TGTGCCAGCAGCCCCCCCCCACAACGACGAGAGGGCACTGGAAACACCATATATTTT. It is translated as CASSPPPQRREGTGNTIYF.

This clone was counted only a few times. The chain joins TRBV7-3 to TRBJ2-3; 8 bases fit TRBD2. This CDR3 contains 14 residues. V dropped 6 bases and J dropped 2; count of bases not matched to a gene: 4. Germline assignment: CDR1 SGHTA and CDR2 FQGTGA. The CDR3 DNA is TGTGCCAGCAGACGCGGGGGGATCACAGATACGCAGTATTTT. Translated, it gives CASRRGGITDTQYF.

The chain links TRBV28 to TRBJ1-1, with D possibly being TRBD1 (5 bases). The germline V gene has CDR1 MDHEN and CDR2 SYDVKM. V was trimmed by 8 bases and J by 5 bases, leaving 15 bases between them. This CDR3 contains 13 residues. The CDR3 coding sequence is TGTGCCAGCGCCCGTAAGCCAGGGACTGAAGCTTTCTTT. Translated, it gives CASARKPGTEAFF.

CDR3 region: CAISAGLVNEQYF. For the CDR3, the DNA is TGTGCCATCAGTGCCGGACTAGTCAACGAGCAGTACTTC. The rearrangement links TRBV10-3 to TRBJ2-7; 7 positions match TRBD2. CDR1 is ENHRY and CDR2 is SYGVKD in the germline V gene. V lost 4 bases and J lost 5; bases outside the gene matches: 5. This CDR3 spans 13 amino acids.

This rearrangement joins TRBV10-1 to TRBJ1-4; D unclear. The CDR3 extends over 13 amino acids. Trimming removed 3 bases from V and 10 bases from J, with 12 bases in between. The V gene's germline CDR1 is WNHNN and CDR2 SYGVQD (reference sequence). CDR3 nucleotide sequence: TGCGCCAGCAGTGACCGGGTGTTGGGAAAACTGTTTTTT. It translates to CASSDRVLGKLFF.

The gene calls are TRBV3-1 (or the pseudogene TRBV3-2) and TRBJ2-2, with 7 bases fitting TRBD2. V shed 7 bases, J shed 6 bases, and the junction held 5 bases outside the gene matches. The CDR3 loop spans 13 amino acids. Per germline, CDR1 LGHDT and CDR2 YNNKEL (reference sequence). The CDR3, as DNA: TGTGCCAGCACTGAGAGCGGGGCCGGGGAGCTGTTTTTT. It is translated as CASTESGAGELFF.

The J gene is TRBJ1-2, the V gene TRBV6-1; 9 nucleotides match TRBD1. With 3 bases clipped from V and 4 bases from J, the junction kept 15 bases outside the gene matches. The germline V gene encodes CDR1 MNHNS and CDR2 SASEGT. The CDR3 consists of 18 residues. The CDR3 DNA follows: TGTGCCAGCAGTGACGGGACAGGGCGTATGATTGGGGGCTATGGCTACACCTTC. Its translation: CASSDGTGRMIGGYGYTF.

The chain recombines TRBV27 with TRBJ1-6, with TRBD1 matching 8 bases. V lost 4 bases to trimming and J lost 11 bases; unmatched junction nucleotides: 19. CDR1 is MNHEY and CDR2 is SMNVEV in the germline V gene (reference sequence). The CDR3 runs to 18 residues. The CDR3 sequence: CASSYRNRRGPWITPLHF. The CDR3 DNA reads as TGTGCCAGCAGTTATCGAAACCGCAGGGGGCCGTGGATTACACCCCTCCACTTT.

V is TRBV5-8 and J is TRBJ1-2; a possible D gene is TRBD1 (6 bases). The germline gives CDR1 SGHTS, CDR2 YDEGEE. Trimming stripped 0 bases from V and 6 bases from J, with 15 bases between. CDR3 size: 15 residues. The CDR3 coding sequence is TGTGCCAGCAGCTTGGCCCTAGGACAGCATAATGGCTACACCTTC. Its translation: CASSLALGQHNGYTF.

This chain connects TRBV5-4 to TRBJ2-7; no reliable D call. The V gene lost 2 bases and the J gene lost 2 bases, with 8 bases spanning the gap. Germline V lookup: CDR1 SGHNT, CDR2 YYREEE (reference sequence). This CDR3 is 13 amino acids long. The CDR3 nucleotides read TGTGCCAGCAGCTTCAACAACGCCTACGAGCAGTACTTC. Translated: CASSFNNAYEQYF.

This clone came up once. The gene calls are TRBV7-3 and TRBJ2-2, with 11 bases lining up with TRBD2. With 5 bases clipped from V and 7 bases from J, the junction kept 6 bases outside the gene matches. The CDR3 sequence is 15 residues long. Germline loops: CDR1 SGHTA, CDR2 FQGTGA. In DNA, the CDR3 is TGTGCCAGCAGCGTTAGCGGGGGGGCCCTCGGGGAGCTGTTTTTT. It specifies CASSVSGGALGELFF.

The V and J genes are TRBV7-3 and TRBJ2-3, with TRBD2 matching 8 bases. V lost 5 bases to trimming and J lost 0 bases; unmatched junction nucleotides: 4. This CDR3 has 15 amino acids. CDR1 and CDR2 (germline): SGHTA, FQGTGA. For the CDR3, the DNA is TGTGCCAGCAGCCTAGCGGGTACAAGCACAGATACGCAGTATTTT. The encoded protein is CASSLAGTSTDTQYF.

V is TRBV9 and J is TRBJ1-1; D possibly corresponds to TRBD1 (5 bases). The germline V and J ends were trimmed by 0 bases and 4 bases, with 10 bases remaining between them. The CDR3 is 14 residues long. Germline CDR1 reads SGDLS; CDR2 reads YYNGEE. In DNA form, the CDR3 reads TGTGCCAGCAGCGTAGGGGGCGGGGGCACTGAAGCTTTCTTT. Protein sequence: CASSVGGGGTEAFF. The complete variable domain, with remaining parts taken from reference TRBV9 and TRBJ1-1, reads DSGVTQTPKHLITATGQRVTLRCSPRSGDLSVYWYQQSLDQGLQFLIQYYNGEERAKGNILERFSAQQFPDLHSELNLSSLELGDSALYFCASSVGGGGTEAFFGQGTRLTVV.

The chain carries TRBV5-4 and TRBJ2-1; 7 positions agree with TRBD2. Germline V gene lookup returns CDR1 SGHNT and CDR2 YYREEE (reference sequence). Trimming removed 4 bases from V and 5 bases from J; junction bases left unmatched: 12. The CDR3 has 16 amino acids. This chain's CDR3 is CASSPKAGTTNNEQFF. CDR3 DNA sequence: TGTGCCAGCAGCCCAAAAGCCGGGACTACGAACAATGAGCAGTTCTTC.

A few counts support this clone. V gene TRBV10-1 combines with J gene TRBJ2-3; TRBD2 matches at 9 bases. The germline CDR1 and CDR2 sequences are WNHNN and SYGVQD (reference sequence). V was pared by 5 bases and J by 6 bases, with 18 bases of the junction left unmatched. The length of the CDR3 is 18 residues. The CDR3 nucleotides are TGCGCCAGCAGTCCAAGCGGGAGGCCCGGAACTTTCGGGGATACGCAGTATTTT. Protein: CASSPSGRPGTFGDTQYF.

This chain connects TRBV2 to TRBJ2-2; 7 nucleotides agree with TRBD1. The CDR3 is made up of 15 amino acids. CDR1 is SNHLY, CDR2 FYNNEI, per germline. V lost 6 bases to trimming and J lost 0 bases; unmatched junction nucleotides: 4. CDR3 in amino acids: CASRGTVSNTGELFF. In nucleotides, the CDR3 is TGTGCCAGCAGGGGGACAGTTTCGAACACCGGGGAGCTGTTTTTT.

This CDR3 reads CASSLAPPEKLFF. CDR3 nucleotide sequence: TGCGCCAGCAGCTTAGCCCCTCCTGAAAAACTGTTTTTT. The chain links TRBV5-1 to TRBJ1-4; D remains unclear. V was pared by 2 bases and J by 7 bases, with 9 bases between. The CDR3 contains 13 residues. Germline V gives CDR1 SGHRS, CDR2 YFSETQ.

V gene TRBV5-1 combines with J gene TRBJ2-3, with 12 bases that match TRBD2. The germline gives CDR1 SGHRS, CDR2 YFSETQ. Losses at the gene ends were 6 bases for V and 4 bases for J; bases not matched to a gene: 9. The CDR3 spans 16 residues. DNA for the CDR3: TGCGCCAGCACCCCAGTGACTAGCGGGAGATCAGATACGCAGTATTTT. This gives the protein CASTPVTSGRSDTQYF.

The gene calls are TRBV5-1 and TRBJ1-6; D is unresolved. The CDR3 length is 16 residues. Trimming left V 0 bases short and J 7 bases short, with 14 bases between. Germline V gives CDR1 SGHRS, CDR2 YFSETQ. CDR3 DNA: TGCGCCAGCAGCTTGGATGTCGCCCCCGCGAATTCACCCCTCCACTTT. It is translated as CASSLDVAPANSPLHF.

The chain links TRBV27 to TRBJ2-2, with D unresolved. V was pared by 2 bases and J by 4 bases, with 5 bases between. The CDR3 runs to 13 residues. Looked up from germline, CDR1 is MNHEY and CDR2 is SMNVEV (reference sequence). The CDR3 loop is CASSLVFTGELFF. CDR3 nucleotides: TGTGCCAGCAGTTTAGTATTCACCGGGGAGCTGTTTTTT.

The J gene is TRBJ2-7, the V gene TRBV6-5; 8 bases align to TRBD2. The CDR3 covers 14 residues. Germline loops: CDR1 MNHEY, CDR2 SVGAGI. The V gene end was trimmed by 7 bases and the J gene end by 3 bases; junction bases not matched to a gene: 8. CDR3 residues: CASKTGGPFYEQYF. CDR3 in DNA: TGTGCCAGCAAAACGGGAGGGCCCTTCTACGAGCAGTACTTC.

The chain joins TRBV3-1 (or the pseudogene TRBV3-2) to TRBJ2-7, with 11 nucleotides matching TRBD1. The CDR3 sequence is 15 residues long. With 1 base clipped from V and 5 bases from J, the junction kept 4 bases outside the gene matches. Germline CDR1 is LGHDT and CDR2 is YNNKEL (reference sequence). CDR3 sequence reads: CASSQVGQGANEQYF. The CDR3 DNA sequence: TGTGCCAGCAGCCAAGTAGGACAGGGGGCGAACGAGCAGTACTTC.